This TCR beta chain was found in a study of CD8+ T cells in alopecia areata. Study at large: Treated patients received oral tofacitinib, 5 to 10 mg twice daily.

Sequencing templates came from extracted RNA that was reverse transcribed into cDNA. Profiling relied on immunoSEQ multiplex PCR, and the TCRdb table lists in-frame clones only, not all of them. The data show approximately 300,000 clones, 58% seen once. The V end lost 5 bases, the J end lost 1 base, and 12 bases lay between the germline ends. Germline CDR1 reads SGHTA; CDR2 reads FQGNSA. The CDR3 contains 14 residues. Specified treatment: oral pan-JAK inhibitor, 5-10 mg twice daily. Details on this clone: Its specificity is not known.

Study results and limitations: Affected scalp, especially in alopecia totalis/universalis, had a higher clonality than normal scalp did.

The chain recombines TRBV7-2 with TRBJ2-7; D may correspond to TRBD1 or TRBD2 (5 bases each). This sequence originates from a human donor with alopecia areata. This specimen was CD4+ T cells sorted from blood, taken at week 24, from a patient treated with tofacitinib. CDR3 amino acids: CASSQTGTSYEQYF. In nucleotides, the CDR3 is TGTGCCAGCAGCCAAACCGGGACGTCCTACGAGCAGTACTTC.